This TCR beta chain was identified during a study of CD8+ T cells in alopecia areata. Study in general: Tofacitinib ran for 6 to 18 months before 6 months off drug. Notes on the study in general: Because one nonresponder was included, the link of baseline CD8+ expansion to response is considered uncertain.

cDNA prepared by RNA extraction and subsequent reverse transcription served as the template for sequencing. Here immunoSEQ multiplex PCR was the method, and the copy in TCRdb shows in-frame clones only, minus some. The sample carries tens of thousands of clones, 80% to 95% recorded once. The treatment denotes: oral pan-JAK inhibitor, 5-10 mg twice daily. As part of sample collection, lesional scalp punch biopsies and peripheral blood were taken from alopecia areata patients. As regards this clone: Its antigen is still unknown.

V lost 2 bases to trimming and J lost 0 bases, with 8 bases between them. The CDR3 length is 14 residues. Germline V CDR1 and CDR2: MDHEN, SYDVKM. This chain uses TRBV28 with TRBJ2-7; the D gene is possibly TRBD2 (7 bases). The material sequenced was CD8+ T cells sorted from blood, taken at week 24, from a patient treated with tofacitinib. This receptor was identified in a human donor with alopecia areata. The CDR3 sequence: CASSLRGGSYEQYF. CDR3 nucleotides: TGTGCCAGCAGTTTAAGGGGGGGCTCCTACGAGCAGTACTTC.